A single sample is the source of the 17 T cell receptor beta chains below, sequenced in a study of blood T cells in healthy people across ages. For the second PCR, which ran for about 6 to 11 cycles, a sample-barcoded 5' primer and a J-beta primer mix were used. One entry per CDR3 protein, called by TCRdb with MiXCR from the 5' RACE reads. The sample lists about 830,000 distinct CDR3 sequences; 55% to 70% were seen once. Sequencing input: blood. The receptors were gathered from a man aged 30-40 years in good health.

This sequence joins TRBV20-1 and TRBJ2-7; D perhaps matches TRBD2 (5 bases). The CDR3 runs to 13 residues. V lost 6 bases and J lost 4, with 16 bases in between. Germline values: CDR1 DFQATT, CDR2 SNEGSKA (reference sequence). This CDR3 is CSAFRGRSYEQYF. As DNA, the CDR3 is TGCAGTGCCTTCCGGGGTAGATCTTACGAGCAGTACTTC.

The rearrangement uses TRBV4-2 and TRBJ1-6; no definite D call. CDR3 length: 15 residues. Germline CDR1 and CDR2: LGHNA and YNFKEQ. V dropped 0 bases and J dropped 7 bases, with 10 bases sitting between them. The CDR3 reads CASSQDGVGNSPLHF. The CDR3 DNA reads TGTGCCAGCAGCCAAGATGGGGTTGGAAATTCACCCCTCCACTTT.

The rearrangement joins TRBV12-3 or TRBV12-4 to TRBJ1-2; 7 bases map to TRBD1. This CDR3 is 14 amino acids long. J lost 7 bases, V lost 4 bases, and 9 bases had no gene match. The CDR3 nucleotides are TGTGCCAGCAGTTCTAAGGAGGGGGCGGCTGGCTACACCTTC. Its translation: CASSSKEGAAGYTF.

J is TRBJ2-7 and V is TRBV7-9, with D tentatively TRBD1 (6 bases). The J call may be incorrect, as the DNA end agrees better with TRBJ2-5. Germline CDR1 SEHNR, CDR2 FQNEAQ (reference sequence). The CDR3 contains 12 residues. CDR3 nucleotide sequence: TGTGCCTCTTCTTCAGGGGACGAGACCCAGTACTTC. It is translated as CASSSGDETQYF.

This chain links TRBV20-1 with TRBJ2-7, with TRBD2 matching 10 bases. Germline CDR1 and CDR2: DFQATT and SNEGSKA (reference sequence). The trim removed 0 bases at V and 10 bases at J, leaving 9 bases unmatched. This CDR3 has 14 residues. CDR3 DNA: TGCAGTGCTAGAGATCAACTAGCGGGGAGGATACAGTACTTC. Translating gives CSARDQLAGRIQYF.

The chain carries TRBV2 and TRBJ2-7; TRBD1 agrees at 10 bases. Trimming removed 7 bases from V and 5 bases from J; junction bases left unmatched: 8. CDR3 length: 14 residues. Germline V gene lookup returns CDR1 SNHLY and CDR2 FYNNEI. The CDR3 coding sequence is TGTGCCAGCAAACCCGGGACAGGGGTCCACGAGCAGTACTTC. It codes for CASKPGTGVHEQYF.

The sample holds one count of this clonotype. The chain uses TRBV12-3 or TRBV12-4 and TRBJ1-2; 7 bases are shared with TRBD1. This CDR3 contains 14 residues. The J segment lost 4 bases and the V segment lost 5 bases, leaving 7 bases of the junction unmatched. CDR3 sequence reads: CASSPDRDRYGYTF. The CDR3, as DNA: TGTGCCAGCAGTCCAGACAGGGACCGCTATGGCTACACCTTC.

The chain couples TRBV5-1 to TRBJ2-5; D is uncertain. V gave up 0 bases and J gave up 1 base, with 10 bases separating them. The CDR3 covers 15 residues. CDR1 and CDR2 (germline): SGHRS, YFSETQ. The CDR3 loop is CASSLESALQETQYF. The CDR3 DNA reads TGCGCCAGCAGCTTGGAAAGCGCACTCCAAGAGACCCAGTACTTC. Looking up the rest from reference TRBV5-1 and TRBJ2-5 gives the full variable domain: KAGVTQTPRYLIKTRGQQVTLSCSPISGHRSVSWYQQTPGQGLQFLFEYFSETQRNKGNFPGRFSGRQFSNSRSEMNVSTLELGDSALYLCASSLESALQETQYFGPGTRLLVL.

V usage is TRBV28 and J usage is TRBJ2-4; 7 bases agree with TRBD1. The J call may be wrong; the DNA end is better matched by TRBJ2-7. CDR3 length: 15 residues. Germline V gives CDR1 MDHEN, CDR2 SYDVKM. The CDR3 region has the DNA TGTGCCAGCAGTTCCCCGGACAGGATAAATTACGAGCAGTACTTC. Protein sequence: CASSSPDRINYEQYF.

This chain connects TRBV7-2 to TRBJ2-3; the match to TRBD2 covers 9 bases. The V gene's germline CDR1 is SGHTA and CDR2 FQGNSA. CDR3 length equals 16 residues. After removal of 4 bases from V and 2 bases from J, the junction contained 7 bases not matched to a gene. Here the CDR3 DNA reads TGTGCCAGCAGCTCCCGACTAGCGGAGTTCACAGATACGCAGTATTTT. This encodes CASSSRLAEFTDTQYF.

The chain is built from TRBV29-1 and TRBJ1-1, with 7 bases matching TRBD1. CDR1 and CDR2 (germline): SQVTM, ANQGSEA. Losses at the gene ends were 7 bases for V and 5 bases for J; bases not matched to a gene: 16. The CDR3 is made up of 15 amino acids. The CDR3 DNA reads as TGCAGCGCTCGAGGGGTGGGACAGCCCGGAACTGAAGCTTTCTTT. Protein: CSARGVGQPGTEAFF. Together with reference TRBV29-1 and TRBJ1-1, the CDR3 gives the full variable domain: SAVISQKPSRDICQRGTSLTIQCQVDSQVTMMFWYRQQPGQSLTLIATANQGSEATYESGFVIDKFPISRPNLTFSTLTVSNMSPEDSSIYLCSARGVGQPGTEAFFGQGTRLTVV.

The chain joins TRBV20-1 to TRBJ2-3; D is unresolved. The CDR3 covers 12 residues. Germline lookup yields CDR1 DFQATT and CDR2 SNEGSKA (reference sequence). Trimming removed 8 bases from V and 6 bases from J, with 15 bases in between. CDR3 coding DNA: TGCAGTTCCAAGGATTTGTGGGATACGCAGTATTTT. It specifies CSSKDLWDTQYF.

This sequence joins TRBV6-2 or TRBV6-3 and TRBJ2-7; 7 nucleotides align to TRBD1. The CDR3 is made up of 13 amino acids. Germline CDR1 reads MNHEY; CDR2 reads SVGEGT. Trimming at V came to 7 bases and at J to 6 bases, leaving 9 bases not matched to a gene. CDR3: CASNEDRFLEQYF. The CDR3, as DNA: TGTGCCAGCAACGAGGACAGGTTCCTCGAGCAGTACTTC.

This clonotype was seen more than once but under ten times. Germline is not matched at one junction end, which may reflect a read error. The chain joins TRBV7-9 to TRBJ2-1; 8 positions agree with TRBD2. This CDR3 contains 14 residues. The V gene's germline CDR1 is SEHNR and CDR2 FQNEAQ (reference sequence). The CDR3 region is CAGSEPGLGNEQFF. The CDR3 bases are TGTGCCGGCAGCGAACCGGGACTAGGCAATGAGCAGTTCTTC. The variable domain in full, completed from reference TRBV7-9 and TRBJ2-1, reads DTGVSQNPRHKITKRGQNVTFRCDPISEHNRLYWYRQTLGQGPEFLTYFQNEAQLEKSRLLSDRFSAERPKGSFSTLEIQRTEQGDSAMYLCAGSEPGLGNEQFFGPGTRLTVL.

The V gene is TRBV24-1, the J gene TRBJ2-5; TRBD1 agrees at 9 bases. Judging by the DNA end, TRBJ2-7 fits better; the J call may be wrong. CDR1 and CDR2 (germline): KGHDR, SFDVKD. This CDR3 is built from 15 residues. CDR3 nucleotides: TGTGCCACCAGTGATTCGGGACAGGGTCGGGTCGAGCAGTACTTC. Translating gives CATSDSGQGRVEQYF.

As regards this clonotype: Relative to the germline gene, one junction end is altered; a read error may explain this. The CDR3 region is CSVPRPESTETQYF. The CDR3 DNA reads TGCAGCGTCCCCCGACCGGAATCCACAGAGACGCAGTATTTT. The chain is built from TRBV29-1 and TRBJ2-3; no definite D call. This CDR3 contains 14 residues. Germline V gives CDR1 SQVTM, CDR2 ANQGSEA.

The chain is built from TRBV20-1 and TRBJ2-3; the match to TRBD2 covers 8 bases. J gave up 2 bases and V 5 bases, and 18 bases lay outside the gene matches. The CDR3 loop spans 18 amino acids. In germline, CDR1 is DFQATT, CDR2 SNEGSKA (reference sequence). The CDR3: CSALRVAGTVHNTDTQYF. The CDR3 DNA follows: TGCAGTGCTTTAAGAGTAGCGGGGACCGTCCACAACACAGATACGCAGTATTTT.